The sequence of this T cell receptor (beta chain) was determined in a study of a mutant IDH1 vaccine in newly diagnosed glioma. For the study at large: Vaccines were begun 4-6 weeks after radiotherapy alone, or with temozolomide cycles. Sex distribution of treated patients was roughly 62% male and 37.5% female; mean age was 40.4 years. The study, taken as a whole, reports: 93.3% of patients showed vaccine-induced immune responses across multiple MHC alleles.

CDR1 and CDR2 from the germline V gene are MNHEY and SVGAGI. The CDR3 is 15 amino acids. The V segment lost 8 bases and the J segment 4 bases; nucleotides outside the gene matches: 11. Time point of the sample: week 35, safety follow-up. All doses held 300 ug of mutant IDH1 20-mer peptide, with topical imiquimod. Sequencing used immunoSEQ multiplex PCR; TCRdb keeps in-frame clones, though not all of them. The sample shows about 55,000 clones, around 80% of them seen only once. This clone was counted a single time. The antigen remains unidentified. The source was PBMCs, collected from a glioma patient whose treatment included an IDH1 peptide vaccine. The chain links TRBV6-5 to TRBJ2-3; 8 bases line up with TRBD2. The receptor was isolated from a woman aged 18-30 years with glioma. The CDR3 region has the DNA TGTGCCAGCTGGCCTAGCGGGCCCTCAGCAGATACGCAGTATTTT. This encodes CASWPSGPSADTQYF.